This T cell receptor beta chain stems from a study of T cell responses to AZD1222 COVID-19 vaccine. Study context: Combined were second doses at about 4 or about 12 weeks.

On this clone: The antigen is unknown.

Measured with immunoSEQ multiplex PCR; TCRdb has only the in-frame clones, and not every one. The table lists roughly 80,000 clones, around 89% of them singletons. The CDR3 is made up of 16 amino acids. Germline V gene sequence: CDR1 LNHDA, CDR2 SQIVND (reference sequence). The ends were cut back, 3 bases at V and 2 bases at J, with 16 bases in the middle. Broader study findings: Scientists sampled the repertoires only once the peak T cell response had passed. Donors were mostly white British, more females; clonal diversity possibly underestimated. Seropositive AZD1222 recipients at baseline numbered only six or seven.

This chain links TRBV19 with TRBJ1-1; D ambiguous. Sequences were derived from peripheral blood, sampled on day 0 of AZD1222 vaccination. The clonotype was recovered from an adult in good health. For the CDR3, the DNA is TGTGCCAGTAGTATGTTGCGTAACCGCGACAACACTGAAGCTTTCTTT. Its translation: CASSMLRNRDNTEAFF.